The rows below give T cell receptor beta chains drawn from one sample of a study of memory CD4+ T cells and cytomegalovirus serostatus. This table comes from immunoSEQ multiplex PCR, and its TCRdb copy is limited to in-frame clones, with some not included. Among 52,000 or so clones listed, about 80% were seen once. Sequenced input: memory CD4+ T cells from blood. The receptors here all came from an adult in good health and CMV-seronegative. Both conserved end residues are part of each CDR3. D genes are given only for firm matches. Rows may omit the clone size; those that give it use once, few, many or a size class.

>13|TRBJ2-7|TRBD2|.|TRBV29-1
TGCAGCGTGACTAGCGGGAGCATCTACGAGCAGTACTTC
CSVTSGSIYEQYF
>12|TRBJ1-2|.|.|TRBV7-2
TGTGCCAGCAGCTTAGGGACGGGAGGCTACACCTTC
CASSLGTGGYTF
>14|TRBJ2-3|.|.|TRBV5-1
TGCGCCAGCAGCTTGGCGAGCAGGGGAGATACGCAGTATTTT
CASSLASRGDTQYF
>14|TRBJ1-1|.|once|TRBV2
TGTGCCAGCACCGCGAATGAGGGTCAGACTGAAGCTTTCTTT
CASTANEGQTEAFF
>14|TRBJ2-4|.|.|TRBV10-3
TGTGCCATCAGTGACAGGGGGGGCAAAAACATTCAGTACTTC
CAISDRGGKNIQYF
>16|TRBJ1-2|.|.|TRBV10-2
TGCGCCAGCAGGATGGCCGGGACCTTCAGTAACTATGGCTACACCTTC
CASRMAGTFSNYGYTF
>13|TRBJ1-1|TRBD1|.|TRBV10-3
TGTGCCATCAGGGAGGACAGGGTGGCTGAAGCTTTCTTT
CAIREDRVAEAFF
>14|TRBJ1-1|.|.|TRBV7-9
TGTGCCAGCAGCTTAGGGGCTTCGAACACTGAAGCTTTCTTT
CASSLGASNTEAFF
>13|TRBJ1-5|.|.|TRBV19
TGTGCCAGTAGTATAGAATTGGATCAGCCCCAGCATTTT
CASSIELDQPQHF
>16|TRBJ1-1|.|many|TRBV18
TGTGCCAGCTCACCAGGGGGAGGACTTCCGAACACTGAAGCTTTCTTT
CASSPGGGLPNTEAFF
>17|TRBJ1-6|.|.|TRBV4-1
TGCGCCAGCAGCCAAGCCGTTCTCGGGGTCGGTAATTCACCCCTCCACTTT
CASSQAVLGVGNSPLHF
>12|TRBJ1-1|.|few|TRBV29-1
TGCAGCGTTGACAGGGCGAACACTGAAGCTTTCTTT
CSVDRANTEAFF
>14|TRBJ2-7|.|once|TRBV7-9
TGTGCCAGCAGTTTCGGGACTCGTCCTTACGAGCAGTACTTC
CASSFGTRPYEQYF
>15|TRBJ1-4|.|once|TRBV19
TGTGCCAGTAGTATCCCCCAGGGACGACGAGAAAAACTGTTTTTT
CASSIPQGRREKLFF
>14|TRBJ1-5|.|.|TRBV7-2
TGTGCCAGCAGCTTAGGGACACGCAATCAGCCCCAGCATTTT
CASSLGTRNQPQHF
>11|TRBJ2-5|TRBD2|.|TRBV10-2
TGCGCCACTAGCGGCAAAGAGACCCAGTACTTC
CATSGKETQYF
>15|TRBJ2-1|.|.|TRBV9
TGTGCCAGCAGCGCAGACCCCAGGGGCCCCAATGAGCAGTTCTTC
CASSADPRGPNEQFF
>13|TRBJ2-3|.|.|TRBV7-6
TGTGCCAGCAGCGCTGTGATACAGGATACGCAGTATTTT
CASSAVIQDTQYF
>14|TRBJ1-6|.|once|TRBV7-2
TGTGCCAGCAGCTTAGGCTTCTATAATTCACCCCTCCACTTT
CASSLGFYNSPLHF
>14|TRBJ1-1|.|.|TRBV28
TGTGCCAGCAGTTTTGCCAGACCGAACACTGAAGCTTTCTTT
CASSFARPNTEAFF
>13|TRBJ2-1|TRBD2|.|TRBV29-1
TGCAGCGGGGGGACTAGCGGGAGGAATGAGCAGTTCTTC
CSGGTSGRNEQFF
>13|TRBJ2-7|.|.|TRBV6-4
TGTGCCAGCAGAGAAACACCTTCCTACGAGCAGTACTTC
CASRETPSYEQYF
>15|TRBJ2-1|TRBD1|.|TRBV5-4
TGTGCCAGCAGCCGGGGGACAGGGGGCTACAATGAGCAGTTCTTC
CASSRGTGGYNEQFF
>14|TRBJ2-7|.|.|TRBV28
TGTGCCAGCAGTTTAGGGCGGCGCTCCTACGAGCAGTACTTC
CASSLGRRSYEQYF